This T cell receptor (beta chain) was retrieved from a study of CD4+ T cells in melanoma. General study findings and limits: CD8+ T cell, macrophage and B cell function reportedly correlated with neoantigen-specific CD4+ T cells.

In the case of this clone: Its antigen is undetermined.

With 0 bases clipped from V and 4 bases from J, the junction kept 9 bases outside the gene matches. CDR1 SGHNT and CDR2 YYREEE come from the germline V gene (reference sequence). There are 17 residues in the CDR3. Sequencing used immunoSEQ multiplex PCR; TCRdb keeps in-frame clones, though not all of them. The table includes roughly 110,000 clones, around 92% detected once. This clonotype was obtained from a human donor with melanoma. V usage is TRBV5-4 and J usage is TRBJ2-5; 10 nucleotides line up with TRBD1. Sequences were obtained from peripheral blood. DNA of the CDR3: TGTGCCAGCAGCTTGGGGCCGGGACAGGGGAGTGGAGAGACCCAGTACTTC. Translation: CASSLGPGQGSGETQYF.